This T cell receptor beta chain came from a study of shared T cell receptors in the human thymus. Measured with immunoSEQ multiplex PCR; TCRdb has only the in-frame clones, and not every one. Among approximately 760,000 clones listed, 80% to 90% were seen once. Germline loops: CDR1 SGHDN, CDR2 FVKESK. The CDR3 is 15 residues long. The ends were cut back, 0 bases at V and 2 bases at J, with 11 bases in the middle. In addition, the sample was reused for a study of human thymus T cells. That report notes: During corrective heart surgery, resections were taken, and the thymus tissue came from them.

The receptor's source is a girl under two years old with a congenital heart defect. The specimen was thymocytes. This chain connects TRBV14 to TRBJ2-7; D possibly corresponds to TRBD1 (5 bases). The CDR3, as DNA: TGTGCCAGCAGCCAAGAGCAGGGTAGCACCTACGAGCAGTACTTC. Translation gives CASSQEQGSTYEQYF.